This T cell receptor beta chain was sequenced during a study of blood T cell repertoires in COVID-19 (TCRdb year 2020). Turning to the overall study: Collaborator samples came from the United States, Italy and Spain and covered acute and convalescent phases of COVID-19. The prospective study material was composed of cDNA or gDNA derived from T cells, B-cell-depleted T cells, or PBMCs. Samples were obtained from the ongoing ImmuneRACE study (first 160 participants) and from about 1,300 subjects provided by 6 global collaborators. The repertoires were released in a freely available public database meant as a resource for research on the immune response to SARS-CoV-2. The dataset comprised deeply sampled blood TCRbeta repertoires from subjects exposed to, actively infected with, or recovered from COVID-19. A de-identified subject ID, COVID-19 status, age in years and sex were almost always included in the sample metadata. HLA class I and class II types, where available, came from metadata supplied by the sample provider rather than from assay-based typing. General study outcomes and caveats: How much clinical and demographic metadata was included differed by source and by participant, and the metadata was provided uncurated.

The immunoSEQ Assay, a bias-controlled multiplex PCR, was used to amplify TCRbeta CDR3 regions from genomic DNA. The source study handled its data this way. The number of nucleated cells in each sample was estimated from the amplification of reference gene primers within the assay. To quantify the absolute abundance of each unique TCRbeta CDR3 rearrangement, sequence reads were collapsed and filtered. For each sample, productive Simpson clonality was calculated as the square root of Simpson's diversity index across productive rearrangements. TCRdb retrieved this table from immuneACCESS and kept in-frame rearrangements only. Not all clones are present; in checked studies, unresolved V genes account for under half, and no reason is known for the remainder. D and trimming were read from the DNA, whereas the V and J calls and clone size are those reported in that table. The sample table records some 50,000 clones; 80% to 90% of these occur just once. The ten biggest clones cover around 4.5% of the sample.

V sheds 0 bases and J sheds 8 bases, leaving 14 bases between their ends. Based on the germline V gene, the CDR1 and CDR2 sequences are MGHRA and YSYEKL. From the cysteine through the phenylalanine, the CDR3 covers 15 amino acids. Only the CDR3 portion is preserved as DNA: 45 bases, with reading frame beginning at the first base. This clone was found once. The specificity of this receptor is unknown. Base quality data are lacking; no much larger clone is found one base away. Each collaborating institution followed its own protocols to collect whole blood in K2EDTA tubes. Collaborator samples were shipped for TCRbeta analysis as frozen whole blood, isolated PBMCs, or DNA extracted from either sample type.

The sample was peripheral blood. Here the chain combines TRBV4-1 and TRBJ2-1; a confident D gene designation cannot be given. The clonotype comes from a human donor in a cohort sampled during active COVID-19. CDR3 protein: CASSQEWAVRDEQFF. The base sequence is TGCGCCAGCAGCCAAGAATGGGCAGTTCGCGATGAGCAGTTCTTC.